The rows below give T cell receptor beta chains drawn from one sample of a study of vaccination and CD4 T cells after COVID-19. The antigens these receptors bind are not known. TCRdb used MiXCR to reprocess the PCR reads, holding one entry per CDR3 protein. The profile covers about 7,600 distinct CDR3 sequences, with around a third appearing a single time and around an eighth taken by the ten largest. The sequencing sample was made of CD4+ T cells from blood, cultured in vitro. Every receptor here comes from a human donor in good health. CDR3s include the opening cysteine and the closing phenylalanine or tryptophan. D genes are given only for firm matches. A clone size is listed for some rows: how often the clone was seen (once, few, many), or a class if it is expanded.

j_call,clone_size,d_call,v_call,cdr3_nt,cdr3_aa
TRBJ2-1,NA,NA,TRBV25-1,TGTGCCAGCAGCACCCCGACTACCCGCTCCTACAATGAGCAGTTCTTC,CASSTPTTRSYNEQFF
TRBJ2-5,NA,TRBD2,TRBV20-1,TGCAGTGCTGGACTAGCGGGACAAGAGACCCAGTACTTC,CSAGLAGQETQYF
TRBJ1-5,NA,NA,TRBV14,TGTGCCAGCAGCCAAGGTGAGGGTCAGCCCCAGCATTTT,CASSQGEGQPQHF
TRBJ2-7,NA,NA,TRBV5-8,TGTGCCAGCAGCTTGGTTGGGTTAACCTACGAGCAGTACTTC,CASSLVGLTYEQYF
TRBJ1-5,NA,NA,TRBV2,TGTGCCAGCAGCTCCCAGACAGCCTTCGGGCAGCCCCAGCATTTT,CASSSQTAFGQPQHF
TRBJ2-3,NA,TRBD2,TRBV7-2,TGTGCCAGCAGCTTAGGGGATAGCGGGAGCTTGCGGGCAGATACGCAGTATTTT,CASSLGDSGSLRADTQYF
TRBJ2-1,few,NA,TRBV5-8,TGTGCCAGCAGTACACTAAGCTCCTACAATGAGCAGTTCTTC,CASSTLSSYNEQFF
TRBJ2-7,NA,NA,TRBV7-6,TGTGCCAGCAGCTTAGCGAAGGGCCCTTTCTACGAGCAGTACTTC,CASSLAKGPFYEQYF
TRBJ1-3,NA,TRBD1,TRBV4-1,TGCGCCAGCAGCCAAGGACAGGGGGCTGGAAACACCATATATTTT,CASSQGQGAGNTIYF
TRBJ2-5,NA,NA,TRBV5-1,TGCGCCAGCAGATCAGGAGGAGAGACCCAGTACTTC,CASRSGGETQYF
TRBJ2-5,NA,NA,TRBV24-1,TGTGCCACCAGTGTGGGCGAGACCCAGTACTTC,CATSVGETQYF
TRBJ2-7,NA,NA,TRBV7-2,TGTGCCAGCAACCCGGGCGGGGCGGGAAAATACGAGCAGTACTTC,CASNPGGAGKYEQYF
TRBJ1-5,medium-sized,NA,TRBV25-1,TGTGCCAGCAGTGAATCGGGGAATCAGCCCCAGCATTTT,CASSESGNQPQHF
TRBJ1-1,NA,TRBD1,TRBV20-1,TGCAGTGCTAGTTCCGGGACAGGGCTTACTGAAGCTTTCTTT,CSASSGTGLTEAFF
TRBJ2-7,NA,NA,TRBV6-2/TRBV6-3,TGTGCCAGCAGTTCCGGATGGGGGGCCTACGAGCAGTACTTC,CASSSGWGAYEQYF
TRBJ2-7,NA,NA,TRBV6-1,TGTGCCAGCAGGTGGGACCTCCCCACCTACGAGCAGTACTTC,CASRWDLPTYEQYF
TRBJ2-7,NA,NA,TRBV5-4,TGTGCCAGCAGCTCCTCCGGGACACAACTCTACGAGCAGTACTTC,CASSSSGTQLYEQYF
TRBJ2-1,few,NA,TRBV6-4,TGTGCCAGCAGTGACGGGGGTTCCCTACGTTACAATGAGCAGTTCTTC,CASSDGGSLRYNEQFF
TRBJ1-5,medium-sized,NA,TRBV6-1,TGTGCCAGCAGTGCCACTCCAACAGGGTCGGGTCAGCCCCAGCATTTT,CASSATPTGSGQPQHF
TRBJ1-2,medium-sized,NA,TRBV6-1,TGTGCCAGCAGTCCCGAGGCGGCGGGAATGGGCTACACCTTC,CASSPEAAGMGYTF
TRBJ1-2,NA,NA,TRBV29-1,TGCAGCCTTGGGGGAGGGTATGGCTACACCTTC,CSLGGGYGYTF
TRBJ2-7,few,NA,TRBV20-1,TGCAGTGCTAGAGATGGCTCAGTCATTTCCGAGCAGTACTTC,CSARDGSVISEQYF